What follows describes a single T cell receptor beta chain. The CDR3 has 15 residues. After removal of 6 bases from V and 1 base from J, the junction contained 4 bases not matched to a gene. In germline, CDR1 is SGHAT, CDR2 FQNNGV. The data derive from a study of shared clonotypes between healthy human individuals. Terminally differentiated effector memory CD45RA+ cells were excluded from the naive CD8 cells, which were CD45RO-negative and positively selected for CCR7. Generated by immunoSEQ multiplex PCR, the TCRdb table keeps only in-frame clones and is missing some. The data show more than 600,000 clones, around 92% seen once.

The V call is TRBV11-2, the J call TRBJ1-2; 11 bases match TRBD1. Sequencing was done on a sample of naive CD8+ T cells sorted from blood. This clonotype originated in a man aged 30 to 39 in good health. The CDR3 bases are TGTGCCAGCAGGCGGACAGGGGGCGATAACTATGGCTACACCTTC. It specifies CASRRTGGDNYGYTF.